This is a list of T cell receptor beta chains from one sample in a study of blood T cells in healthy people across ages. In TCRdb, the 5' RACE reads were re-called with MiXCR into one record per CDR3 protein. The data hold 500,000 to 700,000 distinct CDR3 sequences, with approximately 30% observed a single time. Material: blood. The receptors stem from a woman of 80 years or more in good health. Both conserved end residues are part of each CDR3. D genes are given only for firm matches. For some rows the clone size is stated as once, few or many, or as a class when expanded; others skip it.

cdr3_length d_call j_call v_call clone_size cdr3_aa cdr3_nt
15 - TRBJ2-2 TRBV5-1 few CASSFGEGYTGELFF TGCGCCAGCAGCTTTGGGGAAGGCTACACCGGGGAGCTGTTTTTT
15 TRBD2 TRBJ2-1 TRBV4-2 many CASSQGSGTYNEQFF TGTGCCAGCAGCCAGGGTAGCGGGACTTACAATGAGCAGTTCTTC
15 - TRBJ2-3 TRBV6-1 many CASSHTGSRTDTQYF TGTGCCAGCAGTCATACCGGATCAAGGACAGATACGCAGTATTTT
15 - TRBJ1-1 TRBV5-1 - CASSLFGGVGAEAFF TGCGCCAGCAGCTTGTTTGGGGGAGTCGGGGCTGAAGCTTTCTTT
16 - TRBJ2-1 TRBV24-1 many CATSDSGGRSYNEQFF TGTGCCACCAGTGATTCCGGGGGCAGGTCCTACAATGAGCAGTTCTTC
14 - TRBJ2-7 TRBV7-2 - CASSLVFPVAEQYF TGTGCCAGCAGCTTAGTTTTCCCAGTGGCAGAGCAGTACTTC
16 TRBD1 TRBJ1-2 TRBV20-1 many CSASKRQGPSGGGYTF TGCAGTGCTAGCAAAAGACAGGGACCCTCCGGGGGAGGCTACACCTTC
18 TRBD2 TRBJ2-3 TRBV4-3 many CASSQDLRRGGATDTQYF TGCGCCAGCAGCCAAGATTTGCGGCGGGGGGGAGCCACAGATACGCAGTATTTT
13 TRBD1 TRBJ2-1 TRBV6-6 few CASSYVGGHEQFF TGTGCCAGCAGTTACGTAGGGGGCCACGAGCAGTTCTTC
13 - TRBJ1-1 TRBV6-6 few CASSYSAGARAFF TGTGCCAGCAGTTACTCGGCAGGGGCACGAGCTTTCTTT
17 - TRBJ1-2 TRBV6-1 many CATHGVVPALANYGYTF TGTGCCACCCACGGGGTTGTCCCGGCCCTAGCTAACTATGGCTACACCTTC
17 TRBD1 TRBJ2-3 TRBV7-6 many CASSLGSGQGRTDTQYF TGTGCCAGCAGCCTAGGGTCGGGACAGGGACGCACAGATACGCAGTATTTT
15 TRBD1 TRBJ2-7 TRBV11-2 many CASSLGGTGYYEQYF TGTGCCAGCAGCTTAGGTGGGACAGGGTACTACGAGCAGTACTTC
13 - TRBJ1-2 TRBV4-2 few CASSQTGNVGYTF TGTGCCAGCAGCCAAACGGGGAATGTTGGCTACACCTTC
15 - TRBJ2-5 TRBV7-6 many CASSLEGLPEETQYF TGTGCCAGCAGCTTAGAAGGACTACCGGAAGAGACCCAGTACTTC
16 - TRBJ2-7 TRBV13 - CASSDGRIERGYEQYF TGTGCCAGCAGTGATGGCCGGATCGAACGGGGCTACGAGCAGTACTTC
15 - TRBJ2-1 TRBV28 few CASSFGEGHSNEQFF TGTGCCAGCAGTTTCGGGGAGGGACACTCGAATGAGCAGTTCTTC
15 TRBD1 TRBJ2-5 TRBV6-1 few CASRRTGTVQGTQYF TGTGCCAGCCGCAGGACCGGGACAGTCCAAGGGACCCAGTACTTC
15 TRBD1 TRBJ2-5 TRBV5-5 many CASSPGTGIGETQYF TGTGCCAGCAGCCCGGGGACAGGGATCGGGGAGACCCAGTACTTC
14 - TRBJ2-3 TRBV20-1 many CSARDRLKRDTQYF TGCAGTGCTCGGGACCGACTAAAGAGGGATACGCAGTATTTT
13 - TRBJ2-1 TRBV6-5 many CASRLTVADEQFF TGTGCCAGCAGATTGACAGTGGCGGATGAGCAGTTCTTC
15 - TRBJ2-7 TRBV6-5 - CASSYSRNGPYEQYF TGTGCCAGCAGTTACAGCCGGAATGGACCCTACGAGCAGTACTTC
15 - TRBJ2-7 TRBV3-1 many CASSQDEGSFYEQYF TGTGCCAGCAGCCAAGATGAGGGCTCTTTCTACGAGCAGTACTTC
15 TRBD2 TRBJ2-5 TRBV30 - CAWSASGGAQETQYF TGTGCCTGGAGCGCGAGCGGGGGGGCCCAGGAGACCCAGTACTTC
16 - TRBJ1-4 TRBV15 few CATSRDRRALNEKLFF TGTGCCACCAGCAGAGATCGGCGGGCCCTGAATGAAAAACTGTTTTTT
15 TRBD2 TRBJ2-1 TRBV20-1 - CSASILAGGLGEQFF TGCAGTGCTAGTATACTAGCGGGAGGGTTAGGTGAGCAGTTCTTC
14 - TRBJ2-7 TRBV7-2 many CASSLARMSYEQYF TGTGCCAGCAGCTTAGCCCGGATGTCCTACGAGCAGTACTTC
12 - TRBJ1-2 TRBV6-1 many CASSMTVYGYTF TGTGCCAGCAGTATGACGGTCTATGGCTACACCTTC
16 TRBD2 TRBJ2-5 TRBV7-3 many CASSLIAGGPRETQYF TGTGCCAGCAGCCTCATAGCGGGGGGGCCAAGGGAGACCCAGTACTTC
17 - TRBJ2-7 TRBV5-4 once CASINLEKFSLYNEQYF TGTGCCAGCATCAACTTGGAAAAGTTTTCGCTCTACAATGAGCAGTACTTC